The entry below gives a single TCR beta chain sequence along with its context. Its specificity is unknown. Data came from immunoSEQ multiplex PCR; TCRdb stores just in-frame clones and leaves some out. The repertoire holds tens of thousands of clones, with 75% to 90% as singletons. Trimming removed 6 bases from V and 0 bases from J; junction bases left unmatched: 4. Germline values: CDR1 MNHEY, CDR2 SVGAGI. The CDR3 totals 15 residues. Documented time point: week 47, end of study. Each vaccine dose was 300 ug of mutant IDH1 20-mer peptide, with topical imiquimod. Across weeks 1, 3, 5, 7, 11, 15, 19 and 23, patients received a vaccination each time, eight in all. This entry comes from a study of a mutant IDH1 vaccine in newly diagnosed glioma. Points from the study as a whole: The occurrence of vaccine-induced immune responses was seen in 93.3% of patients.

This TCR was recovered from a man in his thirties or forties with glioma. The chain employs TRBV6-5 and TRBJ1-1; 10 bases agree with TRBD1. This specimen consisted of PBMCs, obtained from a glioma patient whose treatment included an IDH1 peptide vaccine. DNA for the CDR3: TGTGCCAGCAGCTGGGACAGGGGTTTGAACACTGAAGCTTTCTTT. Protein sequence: CASSWDRGLNTEAFF.